The TCR beta chain under discussion was sequenced for a study of OX40 agonist ivuxolimab in advanced cancers. Across the whole study: Treatment received earlier with anti-PD-1, anti-PD-L1 or anti-CTLA-4 agents was allowed, and around 36% had some.

Sampled blood was obtained at baseline, cycle 4 day 1, and cycle 7 day 1. General observations from the study: Averaging showed that CD8+ T cells had more expanded clones than CD4+ did. Antigen specificity remained undetermined for the expanded peripheral T cells.

To note about this clone: As yet, its antigen is unknown.

Some clones are missing from TCRdb's copy, which holds only in-frame ones; the method was immunoSEQ multiplex PCR. The table has about 76,000 clones, around 84% seen once. Trimming removed 5 bases from V and 2 bases from J, with 11 bases in between. Per the germline V gene, CDR1 is SGHTA and CDR2 is FQGTGA. The CDR3 contains 14 residues. Specimen: CD4+ or CD8+ T cells sorted from blood, collected in a trial of the OX40 agonist ivuxolimab. The TCR was taken from an adult with an advanced solid tumor such as melanoma, head and neck, liver or kidney cancer. This chain links TRBV7-3 with TRBJ2-3; tentative D call: TRBD1 (6 bases). Here the CDR3 DNA reads TGTGCCAGCAGCCCGACAGGCTACACAGATACGCAGTATTTT. Translating gives CASSPTGYTDTQYF.